A selection of T cell receptor beta chains follows, all from one sample in a study of cytomegalovirus exposure and HLA in healthy donors. Sequencing was performed with immunoSEQ multiplex PCR; in TCRdb, only in-frame clones are kept and a portion is missing. Of around 100,000 clones listed, 50% to 75% were seen once; the top ten hold about 3.9%. Specimen: PBMCs. Receptor source: a man aged 25 to 40 in good health and CMV-seronegative. CDR3s include the opening cysteine and the closing phenylalanine or tryptophan. Fields, in order: J gene, clone size, D gene, V gene, CDR3 protein, CDR3 DNA. The D gene is left open where the match is weak. Size is stated for part of the rows, as once, few or many counts, or as a class when the clone is expanded.

j_gene: TRBJ2-5
abundance: few
d_gene: .
v_gene: TRBV6-1
CDR3aa: CASSASGIQETQYF
CDR3nt: TGTGCCAGCAGTGCGTCCGGGATACAAGAGACCCAGTACTTC

j_gene: TRBJ2-6
abundance: .
d_gene: .
v_gene: TRBV27
CDR3aa: CASSPDRLSGANVLTF
CDR3nt: TGTGCCAGCAGCCCCGACAGACTCTCTGGGGCCAACGTCCTGACTTTC

j_gene: TRBJ2-7
abundance: .
d_gene: TRBD1
v_gene: TRBV7-9
CDR3aa: CSSSSPTGGASYEQYF
CDR3nt: TGTTCCAGCAGCTCCCCGACAGGGGGCGCCTCCTACGAGCAGTACTTC

j_gene: TRBJ1-5
abundance: .
d_gene: .
v_gene: TRBV19
CDR3aa: CASSITGLSYQPQHF
CDR3nt: TGTGCCAGTAGTATAACAGGCCTATCCTATCAGCCCCAGCATTTT

j_gene: TRBJ2-1
abundance: .
d_gene: TRBD2
v_gene: TRBV11-2
CDR3aa: CASSLLAGVEQFF
CDR3nt: TGTGCCAGCAGCTTACTAGCGGGAGTTGAGCAGTTCTTC

j_gene: TRBJ1-2
abundance: few
d_gene: TRBD1
v_gene: TRBV9
CDR3aa: CASSVDSQGDYGYTF
CDR3nt: TGTGCCAGCAGCGTAGACTCTCAGGGGGACTATGGCTACACCTTC

j_gene: TRBJ2-5
abundance: .
d_gene: .
v_gene: TRBV21-1
CDR3aa: CASSKETGEETQYF
CDR3nt: TGTGCCAGCAGCAAAGAAACAGGAGAAGAGACCCAGTACTTC

j_gene: TRBJ1-1
abundance: few
d_gene: TRBD1
v_gene: TRBV14
CDR3aa: CASSRGDRVHLGTEAFF
CDR3nt: TGTGCCAGCAGCCGAGGGGACAGGGTGCATCTTGGCACTGAAGCTTTCTTT

j_gene: TRBJ2-7
abundance: once
d_gene: .
v_gene: TRBV6-5
CDR3aa: CASSYSGGRVSYEQYF
CDR3nt: TGTGCCAGCAGTTACTCCGGGGGGCGAGTATCCTACGAGCAGTACTTC

j_gene: TRBJ2-4
abundance: few
d_gene: .
v_gene: TRBV20-1
CDR3aa: CSARSSIQYF
CDR3nt: TGCAGTGCTAGAAGTAGCATTCAGTACTTC

j_gene: TRBJ1-2
abundance: .
d_gene: .
v_gene: TRBV7-2
CDR3aa: CASSLEGVHGYTF
CDR3nt: TGTGCCAGCAGCTTAGAGGGGGTTCATGGCTACACCTTC

j_gene: TRBJ1-1
abundance: .
d_gene: TRBD1
v_gene: TRBV5-1
CDR3aa: CASSLDTGGMNTEAFF
CDR3nt: TGCGCCAGCAGCCTGGACACAGGGGGCATGAACACTGAAGCTTTCTTT

j_gene: TRBJ1-1
abundance: .
d_gene: .
v_gene: TRBV18
CDR3aa: CASSPRGGLNTEAFF
CDR3nt: TGTGCCAGCTCACCACGTGGAGGGCTGAACACTGAAGCTTTCTTT

j_gene: TRBJ2-3
abundance: .
d_gene: TRBD1
v_gene: TRBV28
CDR3aa: CASKQEGQVTDTQYF
CDR3nt: TGTGCCAGCAAACAAGAGGGACAGGTAACAGATACGCAGTATTTT

j_gene: TRBJ2-7
abundance: few
d_gene: TRBD2
v_gene: TRBV28
CDR3aa: CASSRLAGTYEQYF
CDR3nt: TGTGCCAGCAGTCGACTAGCGGGGACCTACGAGCAGTACTTC

j_gene: TRBJ1-2
abundance: .
d_gene: .
v_gene: TRBV29-1
CDR3aa: CSAQGAQGGYTF
CDR3nt: TGCAGCGCGCAGGGCGCGCAGGGTGGCTACACCTTC

j_gene: TRBJ2-3
abundance: .
d_gene: TRBD2
v_gene: TRBV7-3
CDR3aa: CASSLRTSGTDTQYF
CDR3nt: TGTGCCAGCAGCCTCAGGACTAGCGGCACAGATACGCAGTATTTT

j_gene: TRBJ2-3
abundance: few
d_gene: TRBD2
v_gene: TRBV11-2
CDR3aa: CASSLELAGGGDTQYF
CDR3nt: TGTGCCAGCAGCTTAGAGCTAGCGGGAGGGGGCGATACGCAGTATTTT

j_gene: TRBJ2-3
abundance: .
d_gene: TRBD2
v_gene: TRBV5-1
CDR3aa: CASSPLTSGSGDTQYF
CDR3nt: TGCGCCAGCTCCCCCTTGACTAGCGGGAGTGGAGATACGCAGTATTTT

j_gene: TRBJ1-2
abundance: .
d_gene: TRBD1
v_gene: TRBV5-1
CDR3aa: CASSLVPDRVAGYTF
CDR3nt: TGCGCCAGCAGCTTGGTCCCGGACAGGGTGGCTGGCTACACCTTC

j_gene: TRBJ1-5
abundance: few
d_gene: TRBD1
v_gene: TRBV6-5
CDR3aa: CASTQGEEQPQHF
CDR3nt: TGTGCCAGCACGCAGGGGGAGGAACAGCCCCAGCATTTT

j_gene: TRBJ1-2
abundance: .
d_gene: .
v_gene: TRBV18
CDR3aa: CASSPPGPQGGYTF
CDR3nt: TGTGCCAGCTCACCACCGGGGCCCCAAGGCGGCTACACCTTC

j_gene: TRBJ2-7
abundance: .
d_gene: .
v_gene: TRBV28
CDR3aa: CAGSPQAGWSGEQYF
CDR3nt: TGTGCCGGCAGTCCCCAGGCGGGATGGTCTGGTGAGCAGTACTTC

j_gene: TRBJ2-7
abundance: .
d_gene: TRBD1
v_gene: TRBV19
CDR3aa: CASSYTGARVSYEQYF
CDR3nt: TGTGCCAGTAGTTATACAGGGGCTCGAGTGTCCTACGAGCAGTACTTC

j_gene: TRBJ2-3
abundance: .
d_gene: .
v_gene: TRBV11-3
CDR3aa: CASSSGLTRDTQYF
CDR3nt: TGTGCCAGCAGCTCCGGACTGACGCGCGATACGCAGTATTTT

j_gene: TRBJ2-3
abundance: .
d_gene: .
v_gene: TRBV7-7
CDR3aa: CASSLGTGITDTQYF
CDR3nt: TGTGCTAGCAGCTTAGGTACGGGGATCACAGATACGCAGTATTTT

j_gene: TRBJ2-7
abundance: .
d_gene: TRBD2
v_gene: TRBV9
CDR3aa: CASSMGLALGSYEQYF
CDR3nt: TGTGCCAGCAGTATGGGACTAGCATTAGGCTCCTACGAGCAGTACTTC

j_gene: TRBJ2-5
abundance: .
d_gene: TRBD1
v_gene: TRBV28
CDR3aa: CASSGGQGLGETQYF
CDR3nt: TGTGCCAGCAGTGGGGGACAGGGATTGGGGGAGACCCAGTACTTC

j_gene: TRBJ1-1
abundance: .
d_gene: .
v_gene: TRBV27
CDR3aa: CASSLVGEVTEAFF
CDR3nt: TGTGCCAGCAGTTTAGTAGGGGAGGTCACTGAAGCTTTCTTT

j_gene: TRBJ2-7
abundance: .
d_gene: .
v_gene: TRBV7-2
CDR3aa: CASSLSYEQYF
CDR3nt: TGTGCCAGCAGCCTTTCCTACGAGCAGTACTTC

j_gene: TRBJ2-5
abundance: .
d_gene: TRBD2
v_gene: TRBV4-3
CDR3aa: CASSRTSGTQETQYF
CDR3nt: TGCGCCAGCAGCCGGACTAGCGGCACCCAAGAGACCCAGTACTTC

j_gene: TRBJ2-1
abundance: .
d_gene: .
v_gene: TRBV14
CDR3aa: CASSPIRGKNEQFF
CDR3nt: TGTGCCAGCAGCCCGATTAGAGGGAAAAATGAGCAGTTCTTC

j_gene: TRBJ2-1
abundance: once
d_gene: TRBD2
v_gene: TRBV4-2
CDR3aa: CASSQDAAGDNEQFF
CDR3nt: TGTGCCAGCAGCCAAGATGCAGCGGGGGATAATGAGCAGTTCTTC

j_gene: TRBJ2-5
abundance: few
d_gene: TRBD2
v_gene: TRBV5-1
CDR3aa: CASSLGRTSGETQYF
CDR3nt: TGCGCCAGCAGCTTGGGGCGGACTAGCGGGGAGACCCAGTACTTC

j_gene: TRBJ2-7
abundance: .
d_gene: .
v_gene: TRBV25-1
CDR3aa: CASATTYEQYF
CDR3nt: TGTGCCAGCGCAACCACTTACGAGCAGTACTTC

j_gene: TRBJ2-7
abundance: few
d_gene: .
v_gene: TRBV4-1
CDR3aa: CASSQGGGGGTYEQYF
CDR3nt: TGCGCCAGCAGCCAAGGGGGGGGCGGGGGAACCTACGAGCAGTACTTC

j_gene: TRBJ1-2
abundance: .
d_gene: TRBD1
v_gene: TRBV30
CDR3aa: CAWSGDRGEANYGYTF
CDR3nt: TGTGCCTGGAGTGGGGACAGGGGAGAGGCTAACTATGGCTACACCTTC

j_gene: TRBJ2-7
abundance: .
d_gene: .
v_gene: TRBV7-2
CDR3aa: CASSLQFSDEQYF
CDR3nt: TGTGCCAGCAGCTTACAGTTTTCTGATGAGCAGTACTTC

j_gene: TRBJ2-7
abundance: .
d_gene: .
v_gene: TRBV4-3
CDR3aa: CASSQVWRQGGYEQYF
CDR3nt: TGCGCCAGCAGCCAAGTTTGGCGTCAGGGTGGCTACGAGCAGTACTTC

j_gene: TRBJ1-1
abundance: .
d_gene: .
v_gene: TRBV6-6
CDR3aa: CASSYPRDRYTEAFF
CDR3nt: TGTGCCAGCAGTTACCCGAGGGATCGCTACACTGAAGCTTTCTTT

j_gene: TRBJ1-5
abundance: few
d_gene: .
v_gene: TRBV9
CDR3aa: CASSGSDSNQPQHF
CDR3nt: TGTGCCAGCAGCGGCAGTGATAGCAATCAGCCCCAGCATTTT

j_gene: TRBJ1-5
abundance: .
d_gene: .
v_gene: TRBV4-1
CDR3aa: CASSQDHSVRNQPQHF
CDR3nt: TGCGCCAGCAGCCAAGATCATTCAGTCAGAAATCAGCCCCAGCATTTT

j_gene: TRBJ1-5
abundance: .
d_gene: .
v_gene: TRBV19
CDR3aa: CASSTLEVYSNQPQHF
CDR3nt: TGTGCCAGTAGTACCCTTGAGGTCTATAGCAATCAGCCCCAGCATTTT

j_gene: TRBJ1-1
abundance: .
d_gene: .
v_gene: TRBV29-1
CDR3aa: CSVDRGLTEAFF
CDR3nt: TGCAGCGTTGACAGGGGTCTTACTGAAGCTTTCTTT

j_gene: TRBJ1-1
abundance: .
d_gene: .
v_gene: TRBV29-1
CDR3aa: CSVEVWGGVLNTEAFF
CDR3nt: TGCAGCGTTGAAGTGTGGGGCGGGGTTTTGAACACTGAAGCTTTCTTT

j_gene: TRBJ2-7
abundance: .
d_gene: .
v_gene: TRBV6-6
CDR3aa: CASRAGDEQYF
CDR3nt: TGTGCCAGCCGGGCAGGGGACGAGCAGTACTTC

j_gene: TRBJ2-7
abundance: .
d_gene: TRBD1
v_gene: TRBV11-2
CDR3aa: CASIPGGPGQGIYEQYF
CDR3nt: TGTGCCAGCATCCCAGGGGGTCCGGGACAGGGTATCTACGAGCAGTACTTC

j_gene: TRBJ2-5
abundance: few
d_gene: TRBD1
v_gene: TRBV29-1
CDR3aa: CSVTTGAGETQYF
CDR3nt: TGCAGCGTAACCACAGGGGCCGGGGAGACCCAGTACTTC

j_gene: TRBJ2-7
abundance: once
d_gene: .
v_gene: TRBV5-6
CDR3aa: CASSLPGLYEQYF
CDR3nt: TGTGCCAGCAGCTTGCCGGGTCTCTACGAGCAGTACTTC

j_gene: TRBJ2-2
abundance: .
d_gene: .
v_gene: TRBV10-3
CDR3aa: CAISFRNTGELFF
CDR3nt: TGTGCCATCAGTTTCAGAAACACCGGGGAGCTGTTTTTT

j_gene: TRBJ2-4
abundance: .
d_gene: TRBD1
v_gene: TRBV28
CDR3aa: CASSTGQAIAKNIQYF
CDR3nt: TGTGCCAGCAGCACAGGACAGGCGATAGCCAAAAACATTCAGTACTTC

j_gene: TRBJ2-2
abundance: few
d_gene: TRBD2
v_gene: TRBV4-2
CDR3aa: CASSQDEGLTTGELFF
CDR3nt: TGTGCCAGCAGCCAAGATGAGGGACTAACCACCGGGGAGCTGTTTTTT

j_gene: TRBJ2-2
abundance: .
d_gene: TRBD2
v_gene: TRBV19
CDR3aa: CASSGLAGNTGELFF
CDR3nt: TGTGCCAGTAGTGGACTAGCGGGGAACACCGGGGAGCTGTTTTTT

j_gene: TRBJ1-1
abundance: .
d_gene: .
v_gene: TRBV9
CDR3aa: CASSSQGGVTEAFF
CDR3nt: TGTGCCAGCAGCTCTCAGGGTGGAGTCACTGAAGCTTTCTTT

j_gene: TRBJ1-2
abundance: .
d_gene: .
v_gene: TRBV7-9
CDR3aa: CASSQTGIHGYTF
CDR3nt: TGTGCCAGCAGCCAGACAGGAATCCATGGCTACACCTTC